Listed here are 21 T cell receptor beta chains from one sample, sequenced in a study of Ad26.COV2.S vaccination and SARS-CoV-2 variants. Documented treatment: 15 to 20 received Ad26.COV2.S at low or high dose, single or two shots; roughly five received placebo; per-sample allocation not given. Day 63 following the first vaccine or placebo injection was when the samples were taken. Clones were sequenced by immunoSEQ multiplex PCR, and TCRdb holds only the in-frame ones, with some missing. The sample contains about 470,000 clones, roughly 88% of which appear only once. The material was peripheral blood, obtained in a trial of Ad26.COV2.S vaccine versus placebo. All receptors come from a person between 18 and 65 years old who received the Ad26.COV2.S COVID-19 vaccine or a placebo.

The chain couples TRBV6-4 to TRBJ2-3, with 7 positions matching TRBD2. V shed 3 bases, J shed 6 bases, and the junction held 6 bases outside the gene matches. Germline V CDR1 and CDR2: MRHNA, SNTAGT. This CDR3 has 14 residues. The CDR3 protein is CASSEAGDSDTQYF. The DNA for the CDR3 is TGTGCCAGCAGTGAGGCGGGAGATAGTGATACGCAGTATTTT.

This clone was counted a single time. This chain uses TRBV6-6 with TRBJ1-3; a possible D gene is TRBD1 (6 bases). V was clipped by 4 bases and J by 4 bases, with 11 bases between them. There are 14 residues in the CDR3. CDR1 and CDR2 (germline): MNHNY, SVGAGI (reference sequence). The DNA for the CDR3 is TGTGCCAGCAGTTTCCCAGGGGACGGAAACACCATATATTTT. This translates into CASSFPGDGNTIYF.

This clone was observed a handful of times. This sequence joins TRBV7-2 and TRBJ2-7, with 15 bases that match TRBD2. Germline V gives CDR1 SGHTA, CDR2 FQGNSA. The CDR3 is 15 residues long. The ends lost 5 bases at V and 3 bases at J; junction bases unmatched: 2. CDR3 sequence (DNA): TGTGCCAGCAGCGGGACTAGCGGGGGGCACTACGAGCAGTACTTC. This sequence encodes CASSGTSGGHYEQYF.

This chain links TRBV12-5 with TRBJ2-7; TRBD2 agrees at 9 bases. This CDR3 is 16 amino acids long. The trim removed 5 bases at V and 4 bases at J, leaving 12 bases unmatched. The V gene's germline CDR1 is LGHNT and CDR2 FRNRAP. The CDR3 is CASGPIPSGKDYEQYF. In nucleotides, the CDR3 is TGTGCTAGTGGTCCTATACCTAGCGGGAAGGATTACGAGCAGTACTTC.

The chain is built from TRBV4-1 and TRBJ2-5; 10 nucleotides agree with TRBD2. Germline V gene sequence: CDR1 MGHRA, CDR2 YSYEKL. CDR3 size: 19 residues. V was clipped by 2 bases and J by 4 bases; unmatched bases: 16. The CDR3 DNA reads as TGCGCCAGCAGCCAACAGTCAAGAGCGGGAGGGCCTTGGGGAGAGACCCAGTACTTC. It translates to CASSQQSRAGGPWGETQYF.

This clone was recorded only once. Additional DNA sequences in this sample encode the identical CDR3. V gene TRBV4-2 combines with J gene TRBJ1-5; no definite D call. In germline, CDR1 is LGHNA, CDR2 YNFKEQ. V was pared by 1 base and J by 4 bases, with 5 bases between. CDR3 length: 13 amino acids. In DNA, the CDR3 is TGTGCCAGCAGCCAAGGAGGGAATCAGCCCCAGCATTTT. This sequence encodes CASSQGGNQPQHF.

The chain is built from TRBV28 and TRBJ1-1; weak D call: TRBD1 (5 bases). This CDR3 has 12 amino acids. In germline, CDR1 is MDHEN, CDR2 SYDVKM. Trimming stripped 2 bases from V and 8 bases from J, with 9 bases between. CDR3: CASSLATGEAFF. The CDR3 region has the DNA TGTGCCAGCAGTTTAGCTACAGGAGAAGCTTTCTTT. Full variable domain (missing parts from reference TRBV28 and TRBJ1-1): DVKVTQSSRYLVKRTGEKVFLECVQDMDHENMFWYRQDPGLGLRLIYFSYDVKMKEKGDIPEGYSVSREKKERFSLILESASTNQTSMYLCASSLATGEAFFGQGTRLTVV.

This rearrangement joins TRBV5-1 to TRBJ2-7, with TRBD1 identical over 12 bases. Germline-derived CDR1 and CDR2 are SGHRS and YFSETQ. The CDR3 spans 15 residues. J lost 5 bases, V lost 4 bases, and 7 bases had no gene match. This chain's CDR3 is CASSVRDRGLDEQYF. CDR3 bases: TGCGCCAGCAGCGTCCGGGACAGGGGGCTGGACGAGCAGTACTTC.

V usage is TRBV24-1 and J usage is TRBJ2-2, with D tentatively TRBD2 (5 bases). CDR1 is KGHDR and CDR2 is SFDVKD in the germline V gene. Trimming stripped 6 bases from V and 4 bases from J, with 14 bases between. CDR3 size: 15 residues. The CDR3 bases are TGTGCCACCAGTAATGAAGCGGCAATCACCGGGGAGCTGTTTTTT. Translated: CATSNEAAITGELFF.

This chain joins TRBV19 and TRBJ1-5, with 7 bases fitting TRBD1. Germline V gene data show CDR1 as LNHDA and CDR2 as SQIVND (reference sequence). The length of the CDR3 is 15 residues. Trimming cost V 4 bases and J 3 bases; bases outside gene matches: 6. In nucleotides, the CDR3 is TGTGCCAGTAGTACGGGGACAGCGCCCAATCAGCCCCAGCATTTT. It yields the protein CASSTGTAPNQPQHF.

The J gene is TRBJ1-1, the V gene TRBV19; D perhaps matches TRBD1 (5 bases). The ends were cut back, 5 bases at V and 10 bases at J, with 17 bases in the middle. This CDR3 is 13 amino acids long. The V gene's germline CDR1 is LNHDA and CDR2 SQIVND (reference sequence). The CDR3 here is CASSFRDPLGAFF. In DNA, the CDR3 is TGTGCCAGTAGTTTCAGGGACCCGCTAGGAGCTTTCTTT. Together with reference TRBV19 and TRBJ1-1, the CDR3 gives the full variable domain: DGGITQSPKYLFRKEGQNVTLSCEQNLNHDAMYWYRQDPGQGLRLIYYSQIVNDFQKGDIAEGYSVSREKKESFPLTVTSAQKNPTAFYLCASSFRDPLGAFFGQGTRLTVV.

This clone was picked up a small number of times. V is TRBV30 and J is TRBJ1-3, with D maybe TRBD1 (5 bases). Germline CDR1 is GTSNPN and CDR2 is SVGIG (reference sequence). Trimming cost V 2 bases and J 2 bases, with 7 bases left between them. CDR3 length: 13 residues. CDR3 nucleotides: TGTGCCTGGAGTACAGGAGCTGGAAACACCATATATTTT. Protein sequence: CAWSTGAGNTIYF.

The chain employs TRBV4-3 and TRBJ2-2; TRBD1 aligns across 7 bases. J lost 9 bases, V lost 0 bases, and 7 bases had no gene match. Germline CDR1 is LGHNA and CDR2 is YSLEER. The CDR3 totals 15 residues. This CDR3 reads CASSQETGEPWELFF. The CDR3 nucleotides read TGCGCCAGCAGCCAAGAAACAGGGGAACCATGGGAGCTGTTTTTT.

The chain uses TRBV29-1 and TRBJ2-3; 12 bases are shared with TRBD2. The germline gives CDR1 SQVTM, CDR2 ANQGSEA. The CDR3 covers 14 residues. V lost 6 bases and J lost 2; bases outside the gene matches: 3. CDR3 region: CSVRTSGNTDTQYF. The CDR3 coding sequence is TGCAGCGTGAGGACTAGCGGGAACACAGATACGCAGTATTTT.

J is TRBJ1-1 and V is TRBV30; no clear D gene. The CDR3 covers 13 residues. Germline-derived CDR1 and CDR2 are GTSNPN and SVGIG (reference sequence). V was clipped by 8 bases and J by 1 base, with 14 bases between them. The CDR3 DNA reads as TGTGCCGGAAACAGAGCCTCGAACACTGAAGCTTTCTTT. The encoded protein is CAGNRASNTEAFF.

This chain joins TRBV5-6 and TRBJ2-7, with 10 bases that match TRBD1. This CDR3 contains 14 residues. J gave up 4 bases and V 3 bases, and 4 bases lay outside the gene matches. Germline values: CDR1 SGHDT, CDR2 YYEEEE. CDR3 in DNA: TGTGCCAGCAGCTACGGGACAGGGGATTACGAGCAGTACTTC. As protein: CASSYGTGDYEQYF.

The rearrangement links TRBV4-3 to TRBJ2-3, with 10 bases lining up with TRBD2. The CDR3 spans 17 residues. V trimming: 3 bases; J trimming: 1 base; junction bases outside the gene matches: 7. The germline gives CDR1 LGHNA, CDR2 YSLEER. This CDR3 is CASSQHHSGRGTDTQYF. The CDR3 DNA reads as TGCGCCAGCAGCCAGCACCACAGCGGGAGGGGCACAGATACGCAGTATTTT.

The table lists this clone with a count of one. V usage is TRBV5-4 and J usage is TRBJ1-2; 7 nucleotides align to TRBD1. The V gene's germline CDR1 is SGHNT and CDR2 YYREEE (reference sequence). J gave up 4 bases and V 5 bases, and 11 bases lay outside the gene matches. The CDR3 length is 15 residues. CDR3: CASSLGDGTAYGYTF. As DNA, the CDR3 is TGTGCCAGCAGTCTTGGAGATGGGACAGCCTATGGCTACACCTTC.

The chain is built from TRBV9 and TRBJ2-1; maybe TRBD2 (5 bases). The V end was cut by 0 bases, the J end by 7 bases, with 11 bases between. CDR3 size: 14 residues. Germline values: CDR1 SGDLS, CDR2 YYNGEE. DNA for the CDR3: TGTGCCAGCAGCGTAGGGCACCCGGGGAATGAGCAGTTCTTC. Amino acid sequence: CASSVGHPGNEQFF.

The chain joins TRBV10-3 to TRBJ1-6, with 8 bases fitting TRBD1. This CDR3 is 15 amino acids long. CDR1 is ENHRY and CDR2 is SYGVKD in the germline V gene. The J segment lost 7 bases and the V segment lost 2 bases, leaving 4 bases of the junction unmatched. CDR3 sequence: CAISEGGQANSPLHF. CDR3 DNA sequence: TGTGCCATCAGTGAGGGGGGACAGGCAAATTCACCCCTCCACTTT.

The CDR3 region is CASSLGQGNNQPQHF. The CDR3, as DNA: TGTGCCAGCAGCCTAGGACAGGGAAACAATCAGCCCCAGCATTTT. The chain is built from TRBV27 and TRBJ1-5; 8 bases match TRBD1. Germline V gene lookup returns CDR1 MNHEY and CDR2 SMNVEV (reference sequence). The CDR3 totals 15 residues. Germline trimming cut 6 bases from V and 3 bases from J; bases unmatched to any gene: 7.